This entry is about one TCR beta chain. In its sample, this clonotype was seen a few times. Its antigen is still unknown. There are no base qualities to consult, and no much larger clone falls within one base. This specimen belongs to a study of early T cells in non-severe SARS-CoV-2 infection (dated by TCRdb to the early 2020s). With regard to the full study: TCR sequencing used bulk RNA from unsorted whole blood, so alpha and beta chains could not be paired. The study at large found these results: Matching against VDJdb was skewed toward anti-spike CD8 responses, likely underestimated virus-specific expansions, and missed private and CD4 specificities.

From the cysteine up to the phenylalanine, the CDR3 has a length of 13 residues. Only the CDR3 region is kept as DNA, spanning 39 bases read in frame from base 1. The germline V gene (reference sequence) specifies LNHDA as CDR1 and SQIVND as CDR2. V is trimmed back by 5 bases and J by 10 bases, and the junction contains 10 bases that no gene match accounts for. This was a case-control study nested in a cohort of healthcare workers in London, UK, who had nasopharyngeal swab PCR tests and blood samples taken every week. Healthcare workers were recruited between 23 and 31 March 2020, during the week of the UK lockdown, and were followed weekly for up to about 15 weeks. Library preparation used 5' RACE. Sequenced on a NextSeq 500. To correct for sequencing error and PCR bias, the TCR library protocol tagged individual cDNA molecules with unique molecular identifiers. Both TCR alpha and beta chains were sequenced, and tight co-correlation was observed between alpha and beta sequence abundances in each sample. As for how the authors treated the data: V gene, J gene and CDR3 annotation of TCR sequences was performed with Decombinator V4. TCRs were defined as expanded if a significant change between any two time points was detected under a Poisson model with p below 0.0001. TCR abundances were normalised to the total number of TCRs sequenced per sample and expressed as counts per million. MAIT TCRs were defined by TRAV1-2 paired with TRAJ12, TRAJ20 or TRAJ33, and iNKT TCRs by TRAV10 paired with TRAJ18. VDJdb, accessed 1 November 2021, was searched for CMV, EBV and SARS-CoV-2 annotated TCRs, excluding TCRs annotated for multiple antigens. TCRdb cleaned the public reads at Q25 with fastp, built clones with MiXCR and kept in-frame beta chains. CDR3 protein duplicates are merged, each entry listing the most common genes and DNA. What appears here as the V and J calls and clone size reflects TCRdb's work, not the paper's. The sample table shows under 45,000 distinct CDR3 sequences, and roughly 10% are seen once. In total, the top ten clones hold around a tenth of the sample.

This sequence was found in an adult who was a healthcare worker with PCR-confirmed SARS-CoV-2 infection or an uninfected control (not recorded which). The sequencing input was whole blood. Recombination connected TRBV19 to TRBJ1-1, with 7 bases aligning to TRBD1. Read as DNA, the sequence is TGTGCCAGTAGTGTGGACAGGAACGGTGGAGCTTTCTTT. It codes for CASSVDRNGGAFF.